The clone carrying this TCR beta chain was observed a handful of times. What it recognizes is unknown. The CDR3 is 19 amino acids. Trimming cost V 0 bases and J 0 bases; bases outside gene matches: 9. CDR1 and CDR2 from the germline V gene are DFQATT and SNEGSKA (reference sequence). The data were obtained in a study of vaccination and CD4 T cells after COVID-19. Study overall: Post-vaccine sampling followed dose two by a median 72 days (range 14 to 241).

As to time point: late sampling 161 to 241 days after vaccination in a few convalescent patients. Treatment in this sample: approximately nine-day PBMC culture with coronavirus spike peptide pools or control peptides (ViraFEST assay). With approximately 10 ug/ml peptide pools and roughly 9.8 IU/ml IL-2, PBMCs were cultured at about 2 million per well. Following culture for 10 days, CD4+ T cells were isolated by negative selection. The Oncomine TCR Beta short-read assay was applied to DNA of cultured CD4+ T cells. After culture, CD4+ T cells served as the source for genomic DNA extraction. TCRdb processed the PCR reads anew with MiXCR; each CDR3 protein has one entry. In the table there are 20,000 to 30,000 distinct CDR3 sequences, 36% of which are singletons.

This specimen consisted of CD4+ T cells from blood, cultured in vitro, obtained about 7 months after SARS-CoV-2 vaccination. The rearrangement uses TRBV20-1 and TRBJ2-1; 12 nucleotides align to TRBD2. The sequence was obtained from a human donor who had recovered from COVID-19. The CDR3 DNA reads TGCAGTGCTAGAGATTTTTATGGACTAGCGGGGAGCTCCTACAATGAGCAGTTCTTC. It translates to CSARDFYGLAGSSYNEQFF.